This TCR beta chain comes out of a study of T cells in Graves' hyperthyroidism and ophthalmopathy. Amplification of TCR beta CDR3 regions used RNA as the template. The study used the HTBI primer set for a first-round RT-PCR of the TCR CDR3. TCRdb re-analysed the multiplex PCR reads in MiXCR, keeping a single row per CDR3 protein. The data show approximately 410,000 distinct CDR3 sequences, roughly 13% seen once. There are a few counts of this clonotype. This may come from a read error, since a much larger clone is one base off. Across 18 months, stable Graves' hyperthyroidism was marked by no progression to ophthalmopathy. A patient was excluded if there was uncontrolled infection, other autoimmune disease, pregnancy or lactation. PBMCs were derived from under 13 ml fresh peripheral blood. This CDR3 contains 13 residues. The V gene's germline CDR1 is DFQATT and CDR2 SNEGSKA (reference sequence).

Sequenced: blood. This receptor was identified in a woman under 30 with Graves' hyperthyroidism. The chain has TRBV20-1 and TRBJ2-1, with 7 bases that match TRBD1. This CDR3 is CNARDRPYNEQFF. The CDR3 region has the DNA TGCAATGCTAGGGACAGACCCTACAATGAGCAGTTCTTC.